Shown below are 10 T cell receptor beta chains from a single sample sequenced in a study of T cells after yellow fever vaccination. TCRdb called the 5' RACE reads again in MiXCR, with one record for every CDR3 protein. Counted here are 300,000 or so distinct CDR3 sequences, roughly 7.5% occurring once; the ten biggest clones make up around 17%. Sequencing was performed on PBMCs, taken roughly seven weeks after the first yellow fever vaccination. The receptor source for this set is a man aged 18 to 35 who received the YFV17D yellow fever vaccine.

This clonotype was picked up many times. The J gene is TRBJ2-3, the V gene TRBV20-1, with a possible D match to TRBD2 (5 bases). This CDR3 is built from 15 residues. CDR1 is DFQATT and CDR2 is SNEGSKA in the germline V gene (reference sequence). Trimming took off 3 bases at V and 3 bases at J, with 16 bases between the two ends. CDR3 nucleotide sequence: TGCAGTGCTAGCGGGGAGTATTACGGGACAGATACGCAGTATTTT. It yields the protein CSASGEYYGTDTQYF.

As concerns this clonotype: The junction departs from germline at one end; a sequencing error may be responsible. The chain combines TRBV12-3 or TRBV12-4 with TRBJ2-4; a weak D match, TRBD2 (6 bases). The CDR3 spans 18 residues. CDR3 in amino acids: CTSRSRPGLPLTKNIQYF. CDR3 coding DNA: TGTACCAGCAGGTCTCGACCGGGACTCCCACTAACCAAAAACATTCAGTACTTC.

This clonotype was seen only a few times. This chain links TRBV7-2 with TRBJ2-7; D call uncertain. This CDR3 has 14 residues. The V and J ends lost 0 bases and 5 bases respectively, with 11 bases between them. Per germline, CDR1 SGHTA and CDR2 FQGNSA. CDR3 amino acids: CASSLASRDHEQYF. The CDR3 DNA reads as TGTGCCAGCAGCTTAGCCAGTCGCGACCACGAGCAGTACTTC. Complete variable domain (other parts from reference TRBV7-2 and TRBJ2-7): GAGVSQSPSNKVTEKGKDVELRCDPISGHTALYWYRQSLGQGLEFLIYFQGNSAPDKSGLPSDRFSAERTGGSVSTLTIQRTQQEDSAVYLCASSLASRDHEQYFGPGTRLTVT.

DNA of the CDR3: TGTGCCATTGGCGGGGTTAATCGGCTAGCGGTTTACACAGATACGCAGTATTTT. Translated: CAIGGVNRLAVYTDTQYF. V is TRBV10-3 and J is TRBJ2-3, with 7 bases matching TRBD2. Trimming cost V 9 bases and J 2 bases; bases outside gene matches: 20. This CDR3 has 18 amino acids. CDR1 is ENHRY and CDR2 is SYGVKD in the germline V gene.

The V and J genes are TRBV5-1 and TRBJ1-1; D unresolved. Germline V gene data show CDR1 as SGHRS and CDR2 as YFSETQ. The CDR3 is 13 amino acids. V was clipped by 8 bases and J by 6 bases, with 17 bases between them. The CDR3 nucleotides read TGCGCCAGTTCGCTTCAGGCCCTGGCTGAAGCTTTCTTT. The encoded protein is CASSLQALAEAFF.

This rearrangement joins TRBV5-1 to TRBJ1-6; D not resolved. This CDR3 region has 13 residues. V lost 2 bases to trimming and J lost 8 bases, with 8 bases between them. The V gene's germline CDR1 is SGHRS and CDR2 YFSETQ. The CDR3 sequence is CASSLRRDSPLHF. CDR3 DNA: TGCGCCAGCAGCTTACGAAGGGATTCACCCCTCCACTTT.

Turning to this clonotype: Compared with germline, one end of the junction differs, possibly owing to a read error. CDR3 residues: CATSRDLDTHYF. The DNA for the CDR3 is TGTGCCACCAGCAGAGATTTGGATACGCACTATTTT. The chain joins TRBV15 to TRBJ2-3; D gene ambiguous. Germline V gene sequence: CDR1 LNHNV, CDR2 YYDKDF (reference sequence). This CDR3 contains 12 residues.

This clonotype was counted many times. The chain carries TRBV29-1 and TRBJ2-3, with TRBD2 identical over 10 bases. Per the germline V gene, CDR1 is SQVTM and CDR2 is ANQGSEA. V shed 3 bases, J shed 0 bases, and the junction held 3 bases outside the gene matches. The CDR3 is 15 amino acids. The CDR3 sequence is CSVDLAGVSTDTQYF. CDR3 in DNA: TGCAGCGTTGATCTAGCGGGGGTGAGCACAGATACGCAGTATTTT.

This clonotype occurred a few times. The V call is TRBV4-1, the J call TRBJ1-1, with D unresolved. Germline-derived CDR1 and CDR2 are MGHRA and YSYEKL. This CDR3 is built from 15 residues. Trimming took off 3 bases at V and 0 bases at J, with 11 bases between the two ends. The CDR3 sequence is CASSHWFFVNTEAFF. The CDR3 coding sequence is TGCGCCAGCAGCCATTGGTTCTTCGTGAACACTGAAGCTTTCTTT.

This clonotype turned up a few times. This chain joins TRBV28 and TRBJ2-3, with TRBD2 matching over 10 bases. The CDR3 spans 16 residues. The trim removed 6 bases at V and 6 bases at J, leaving 12 bases unmatched. In germline, CDR1 is MDHEN, CDR2 SYDVKM. The CDR3 here is CASSSLTSGYLDTQYF. CDR3 nucleotide sequence: TGTGCCAGCAGCTCCCTGACTAGCGGGTACCTTGATACGCAGTATTTT.